This record covers a single T cell receptor beta chain. Its cognate antigen is unknown. The data belong to a study of T cells after yellow fever vaccination. This CDR3 is built from 13 residues. The V and J ends lost 11 bases and 2 bases respectively, with 15 bases between them. CDR1 LNHNV and CDR2 YYDKDF come from the germline V gene (reference sequence). TCRdb re-called the 5' RACE reads through MiXCR, storing one row per CDR3 protein. In the table there are roughly 62,000 distinct CDR3 sequences, more than 5.5% of which are singletons. Study conclusions and caveats: Most primary-vaccination clones recurred post-booster (roughly 96% CD4, around 86% CD8).

The chain combines TRBV15 with TRBJ1-1; unclear D gene. Source: CD8+ T cells sorted from PBMCs, taken on the day of the first yellow fever vaccination. The receptor was isolated from a man between 18 and 29 years old who received the YFV17D yellow fever vaccine. The CDR3 nucleotides are TGTGCCTCGCGAAGCGGGCCTAACACTGAAGCTTTCTTT. This codes for CASRSGPNTEAFF.